The 17 T cell receptor beta chains given below trace back to one sample, sequenced in a study of blood T cells in healthy people across ages. Primed by a sample-barcoded 5' primer and a J-beta primer mix, a second PCR proceeded for 7 to 11 cycles. TCRdb passed the 5' RACE reads through MiXCR, listing each CDR3 protein once. The sample has 760,000 or so distinct CDR3 sequences; just under 25% are singletons. Another study also made use of these data, one on T cells of mothers and their children.

The sequencing input was blood. The receptors stem from a boy aged 5-17 years in good health.

The chain recombines TRBV12-3 or TRBV12-4 with TRBJ2-7; D perhaps matches TRBD1 (6 bases). Trimming removed 5 bases at V and 3 bases at J, with 14 bases between. The CDR3 is made up of 14 amino acids. The CDR3 loop is CASSVRQVHYEQYF. CDR3 nucleotides: TGTGCCAGCAGTGTAAGACAGGTCCACTACGAGCAGTACTTC.

The CDR3 reads CSAREGDSNTEAFF. CDR3 sequence (DNA): TGCAGTGCTAGAGAGGGGGACAGCAACACTGAAGCTTTCTTT. This rearrangement joins TRBV20-1 to TRBJ1-1; 7 bases agree with TRBD1. The germline V gene encodes CDR1 DFQATT and CDR2 SNEGSKA (reference sequence). The CDR3 is 14 residues long. V lost 0 bases, J lost 2 bases, and 3 bases stayed unmatched.

As regards this clonotype: The conserved phenylalanine or tryptophan normally closing the CDR3 is absent here, so this likely arose from a read error. The chain links TRBV5-1 to TRBJ1-2; 7 bases map to TRBD1. The CDR3 extends over 13 amino acids. The V gene end was trimmed by 4 bases and the J gene end by 8 bases; junction bases not matched to a gene: 8. The germline gives CDR1 SGHRS, CDR2 YFSETQ. The CDR3 coding sequence is TGCGCCAGCAGCCCCGACAGGGCCTACGGCTACACCCTC. Encoded protein: CASSPDRAYGYTL.

As concerns this clonotype: No conserved phenylalanine or tryptophan is present at the end of the CDR3, so a read error is the likely explanation. The rearrangement joins TRBV28 to TRBJ2-5, with 7 bases identical to TRBD2. The assigned J gene may be wrong: the sequence end matches TRBJ2-1 better. The CDR3 covers 17 residues. Germline V gives CDR1 MDHEN, CDR2 SYDVKM. CDR3 DNA sequence: TGTGCCAGCAGTTTCTGGGCTATGAGCGGGATCTACAATGAGCAGTTCCTC. Its translation is CASSFWAMSGIYNEQFL.

This rearrangement joins TRBV20-1 to TRBJ2-3; TRBD1 agrees at 8 bases. CDR3 length equals 14 residues. V lost 8 bases, J lost 3 bases, and 10 bases stayed unmatched. CDR1 and CDR2 from the germline V gene are DFQATT and SNEGSKA (reference sequence). The CDR3 is CSTYRGIRTDTQYF. The CDR3, as DNA: TGCAGTACGTACAGGGGGATTCGGACAGATACGCAGTATTTT.

The V call is TRBV7-2, the J call TRBJ2-5, with D hard to call. Germline assignment: CDR1 SGHTA and CDR2 FQGNSA. The CDR3 runs to 15 residues. The germline V and J ends were trimmed by 2 bases and 4 bases, with 14 bases remaining between them. This CDR3 is CASSLTSYGLETQYF. The CDR3 DNA follows: TGTGCCAGCAGCTTAACTTCGTACGGGCTAGAGACCCAGTACTTC.

This clonotype occurred many times. This chain links TRBV4-1 with TRBJ2-6; no definite D call. The CDR3 has 19 amino acids. V was shortened by 3 bases and J by 1 base, with 19 bases between the two germline ends. Germline CDR1 MGHRA, CDR2 YSYEKL. The CDR3 nucleotides read TGCGCCAGCAGCCATTGGGCGGCTCAGGCGCCTTCTGGGGCCAACGTCCTGACTTTC. The encoded protein is CASSHWAAQAPSGANVLTF.

The sample holds a few counts of this clonotype. V and J are TRBV7-9 and TRBJ2-7, with no clear D. Trimming took off 5 bases at V and 5 bases at J, with 7 bases between the two ends. CDR3 length equals 11 residues. Per germline, CDR1 SEHNR and CDR2 FQNEAQ (reference sequence). The CDR3 reads CASSPLDEQYF. CDR3 DNA: TGTGCCAGCAGCCCTCTCGACGAGCAGTACTTC.

About this clonotype: The junction differs from germline at one of its ends, possibly a read error. The V gene is TRBV4-1, the J gene TRBJ2-5; tentatively, D is TRBD2 (5 bases). The germline V gene encodes CDR1 MGHRA and CDR2 YSYEKL. The CDR3 runs to 15 residues. The CDR3 sequence: CASSQEGLAGETQSF. CDR3 nucleotides: TGCGCCAGCAGTCAAGAAGGCCTAGCCGGGGAGACCCAGTCCTTC.

The chain has TRBV3-1 and TRBJ2-3, with a tentative D call TRBD2 (6 bases). Germline loops: CDR1 LGHDT, CDR2 YNNKEL (reference sequence). The ends were cut back, 6 bases at V and 3 bases at J, with 13 bases in the middle. There are 14 residues in the CDR3. CDR3 amino acids: CASRKKGRTDTQYF. The CDR3 bases are TGTGCCAGCAGGAAAAAGGGGAGGACAGATACGCAGTATTTT.

The J gene is TRBJ2-5, the V gene TRBV7-3, with 11 bases identical to TRBD2. The J call may not be correct, given that the DNA end is closer to TRBJ2-1. This CDR3 region has 17 residues. Germline values: CDR1 SGHTA, CDR2 FQGTGA. CDR3 in amino acids: CASSDAAGTSGNNEQFF. The CDR3 nucleotides read TGTGCCAGCAGCGACGCCGCTGGGACTAGCGGAAACAATGAGCAGTTCTTC.

This clonotype occurred a few times. The rearrangement joins TRBV7-2 to TRBJ2-5; D is ambiguous. The J call may be faulty, since TRBJ2-7 better matches the DNA end. Per the germline V gene, CDR1 is SGHTA and CDR2 is FQGNSA. This CDR3 comprises 11 residues. CDR3 residues: CASRRTYEQYF. CDR3 sequence (DNA): TGTGCCAGCAGGCGTACCTACGAGCAGTACTTC.

The rearrangement links TRBV28 to TRBJ2-7, with D unresolved. V lost 3 bases and J 8 bases, leaving 11 bases between the germline ends. The CDR3 is 12 residues long. The germline CDR1 and CDR2 sequences are MDHEN and SYDVKM. The CDR3 DNA is TGTGCCAGCAGTTTTTCCGCGGCCCAGCAGTACTTC. Encoded protein: CASSFSAAQQYF. The variable domain in full, with the rest retrieved from reference TRBV28 and TRBJ2-7, is DVKVTQSSRYLVKRTGEKVFLECVQDMDHENMFWYRQDPGLGLRLIYFSYDVKMKEKGDIPEGYSVSREKKERFSLILESASTNQTSMYLCASSFSAAQQYFGPGTRLTVT.

In its sample, this clonotype was seen a few times. The chain joins TRBV7-2 to TRBJ2-1; a weak D match, TRBD2 (6 bases). CDR1 SGHTA and CDR2 FQGNSA come from the germline V gene. Deletions cut 1 base from V and 6 bases from J, with 19 bases between. This CDR3 comprises 17 residues. CDR3 DNA sequence: TGTGCCAGCAGCTTAGAGTCGGGACTCGGGTGGTCCAATGAGCAGTTCTTC. It is translated as CASSLESGLGWSNEQFF. The full variable domain, in which reference TRBV7-2 and TRBJ2-1 provide the parts outside the CDR3, is GAGVSQSPSNKVTEKGKDVELRCDPISGHTALYWYRQSLGQGLEFLIYFQGNSAPDKSGLPSDRFSAERTGGSVSTLTIQRTQQEDSAVYLCASSLESGLGWSNEQFFGPGTRLTVL.

This clonotype was observed a handful of times. The V call is TRBV29-1, the J call TRBJ2-1; the D call may be TRBD1 or TRBD2 (5 bases each). This CDR3 region has 14 residues. CDR1 is SQVTM, CDR2 ANQGSEA, per germline. V lost 6 bases and J lost 0, with 12 bases in between. The CDR3 region is CSVKGTNSYNEQFF. The DNA for the CDR3 is TGCAGCGTAAAGGGGACCAACTCCTACAATGAGCAGTTCTTC.

This clonotype was observed a few times. The rearrangement links TRBV11-3 to TRBJ1-1, with no clear D. The CDR3 covers 12 residues. V gave up 3 bases and J gave up 5 bases, with 7 bases separating them. Germline CDR1 SGHNT, CDR2 YENEEA. The CDR3 sequence: CASSLRMTEAFF. Written as DNA, the CDR3 is TGTGCCAGCAGCTTGAGGATGACTGAAGCTTTCTTT.

Details on this clonotype: One end of the junction is discordant with germline, which a read error may explain. The V call is TRBV7-9, the J call TRBJ1-2; D not certain. Germline V gene lookup returns CDR1 SEHNR and CDR2 FQNEAQ (reference sequence). The CDR3 sequence is 13 residues long. CDR3 coding DNA: TGTGCCAGCAGCTCAATTGAGGCCCAAGGCTGCACCTTC. Its protein product is CASSSIEAQGCTF.